This note documents a single T cell receptor beta chain sequence. Its antigen is still unknown. The data originate from a study of cytomegalovirus exposure and HLA in healthy donors. Whole-study results and caveats: Association of a missense DCLRE1C variant with TCR beta V- and J-gene trimming was reported in a later analysis. Per a prior analysis, the majority of TCR beta V segments were productive roughly 90% or roughly 30% of the time.

The PCR ran on 60 Vbeta and 13 Jbeta primers. The repertoire was sequenced with immunoSEQ multiplex PCR; TCRdb's copy has only in-frame clones and lacks some. The table records roughly 100,000 clones, over 70% of them present only once. Sample: PBMCs. The receptor's source is a woman aged 40-49 years in good health and CMV-seropositive.

CDR3 sequence reads: CASSIRARGQETQYF. CDR3 nucleotide sequence: TGTGCCAGTAGTATTAGAGCTCGAGGTCAAGAGACCCAGTACTTC. The chain links TRBV19 to TRBJ2-5, with no clear D. With 3 bases removed from V and 2 bases from J, the gap between germline ends came to 13 bases. The CDR3 contains 15 residues. Germline CDR1 reads LNHDA; CDR2 reads SQIVND (reference sequence).